This T cell receptor beta chain was sequenced for a study of blood T cell repertoires in COVID-19. In the study overall: PBMCs, B-cell-depleted T cells, or T cells were the source of the cDNA or gDNA that made up the material.

The protocol was immunoSEQ multiplex PCR, while the TCRdb copy is restricted to in-frame clones and leaves out a portion. The table includes 300,000 to 400,000 clones, around 87% detected once. The J segment lost 4 bases and the V segment lost 0 bases, leaving 5 bases of the junction unmatched. The CDR3 consists of 14 residues. Germline assignment: CDR1 GTSNPN and CDR2 SVGIG (reference sequence). Source material: peripheral blood. This sequence joins TRBV30 and TRBJ1-2, with 7 bases that match TRBD1. The TCR originated in a woman between 50 and 59 years old with COVID-19, enrolled during active disease. The CDR3 coding sequence is TGTGCCTGGAGTGTAGCGCACAGGGGCTATGGCTACACCTTC. Translating it yields CAWSVAHRGYGYTF. The full variable domain, in which reference TRBV30 and TRBJ1-2 provide the parts outside the CDR3, is SQTIHQWPATLVQPVGSPLSLECTVEGTSNPNLYWYRQAAGRGLQLLFYSVGIGQISSEVPQNLSASRPQDRQFILSSKKLLLSDSGFYLCAWSVAHRGYGYTFGSGTRLTVV.